This T cell receptor beta chain stems from a study of T cell clonality in common variable immunodeficiency. This clone was seen many times. Its antigen is unknown. The read comes to an end 3 residues before the CDR3 does, leaving the germline J gene to fill in the end. Study results and caveats: Fewer TCRbeta clones were shared among CVID subjects than controls. In common variable immunodeficiency, TCR beta chains reportedly carried fewer deletions and N-nucleotide insertions. The cause of increased CVID clonality remains unclear without subpopulation sequencing.

The protocol was immunoSEQ multiplex PCR, while the TCRdb copy is restricted to in-frame clones and leaves out a portion. Singletons are absent from the sample, which has roughly 52,000 clones. The CDR3 has 15 residues. Trimming stripped 5 bases from V and 6 bases from J, with 19 bases between. Germline V lookup: CDR1 SGHVS, CDR2 FQNEAQ. The gene calls are TRBV7-8 and TRBJ1-1, with a possible D match to TRBD1 (5 bases). What was sequenced was peripheral blood mononuclear cells. This TCR was recovered from a person aged 18-70 years in good health. Partial CDR3 DNA: TGTGCCAGCAGCCACGATAGAGCAGGGCCGTCTGAA. Translating it yields CASSHDRAGPSE. The entire CDR3 reads CASSHDRAGPSEAFF.